This TCR beta chain was documented in a study of T cells after yellow fever vaccination. Study-wide points: Peaking on day 5 versus 15, the secondary response was faster but weaker. Researchers noted that a small share of clonotypes showed up in both CD4 and CD8 compartments.

This clonotype showed up just a few times. Its target is not known. The study made its TCR cDNA through 5'RACE template switching. That step introduced a universal primer site along with UMIs. From the 5' RACE reads, TCRdb called clonotypes with MiXCR, one entry per CDR3 protein. Among 300,000 to 350,000 distinct CDR3 sequences, approximately 8% were seen once, and the ten largest hold approximately 15%. This CDR3 region has 14 residues. V was clipped by 0 bases and J by 6 bases, with 10 bases between them. The germline V gene encodes CDR1 ENHRY and CDR2 SYGVKD. The V call is TRBV10-3, the J call TRBJ2-3, with unresolved D. Here the sequenced sample was PBMCs, taken around 45 days after the first yellow fever vaccination. This clonotype originated in a man between 18 and 35 years old who received the YFV17D yellow fever vaccine. CDR3 sequence reads: CAISESGDHDTQYF. The CDR3 DNA sequence: TGTGCCATCAGTGAGTCTGGGGATCACGATACGCAGTATTTT.